This note documents a single T cell receptor (beta chain) sequence. Its antigen is still unknown. No much larger clonotype is one base removed from it; base qualities were not supplied. These data come from a study of blood T cell repertoires in COVID-19 (dated by TCRdb to the early 2020s). Broadly, across the study: Collaborator samples came from the United States, Italy and Spain and covered acute and convalescent phases of COVID-19. The material from the prospective study consisted of cDNA or gDNA derived from T cells, B-cell-depleted T cells, or PBMCs. Subjects who had been exposed to COVID-19, were actively infected with it, or had recovered from it provided the deeply sampled blood TCRbeta repertoires that made up the dataset. The repertoires were made available in a free public database intended to serve as a resource for research on the immune response to SARS-CoV-2. The samples were drawn from two sources: the first 160 participants of the ongoing ImmuneRACE study, and 1,200 or so subjects contributed by 6 global collaborators. Nearly every sample came with metadata listing a de-identified subject ID, COVID-19 status, age in years and sex. Where available, HLA class I and class II types were obtained from metadata supplied by the sample provider rather than from assay-based typing.

TCRbeta CDR3 regions were amplified from genomic DNA using the immunoSEQ Assay, a bias-controlled multiplex PCR. As for the authors' bioinformatics: Nucleated cell counts per sample were estimated from amplification of reference gene primers within the assay. To quantify the absolute abundance of each unique TCRbeta CDR3 rearrangement, sequence reads were collapsed and filtered. Productive Simpson clonality was computed per sample as the square root of Simpson's diversity index over productive rearrangements. TCRdb holds this immuneACCESS table with in-frame rearrangements only. Some clones are missing; in checked studies, unresolved V genes explain under half, and the rest has no known cause. D and trimming come from the DNA, and the V and J calls and clone size come from that table. In this sample the table shows about 94,000 clones, roughly 80% of which occur a single time. The ten most abundant clones make up more than 6% of the sample.

V is reduced by 5 bases and J by 1 base, leaving a spacing of 11 bases between them. Via the germline V gene (reference sequence), CDR1 is SEHNR and CDR2 FQNEAQ. From the cysteine through the phenylalanine, the CDR3 covers 14 amino acids. The entry retains the CDR3 DNA only, 42 bases that are in frame from base 1. Paper-wide results and their limitations: Clinical and demographic metadata were provided uncurated, with the amount varying by source and participant.

One collaborating source in Seattle enrolled patients while the patients were actively infected and followed the patients over time throughout the course of disease. Whole blood was collected in K2EDTA tubes by collaborating institutions according to the institutions' own protocols. Collaborator samples were shipped for TCRbeta analysis as frozen whole blood, isolated PBMCs, or DNA extracted from either sample type. The source of this sequence is a man aged 65 to 85 with COVID-19, enrolled during active disease. Sequenced input: peripheral blood. This chain is built from TRBV7-9 and TRBJ1-1; no D gene call is confident. The CDR3 region has the sequence CASSPSGRNTEAFF. The nucleotide sequence is given as TGTGCCAGCAGCCCAAGCGGTAGGAACACTGAAGCTTTCTTT.